These 20 T cell receptor beta chains were sequenced from one sample in a study of spatial heterogeneity in lung cancer. TCRdb analysed the 5' RACE reads with MiXCR anew, one entry per CDR3 protein. Here the sample spans approximately 44,000 distinct CDR3 sequences, roughly an eighth being singletons. As to time point: sample taken at primary tumor resection. The input material, whole RNA from tumor, nontumor lung or frozen PBMC, was sequenced unsorted. The input for sequencing was PBMCs, taken at surgery. The receptors come from a male donor with early-stage non-small cell lung cancer.

J is TRBJ1-6 and V is TRBV9; TRBD1 is a possible D gene (5 bases). The V gene's germline CDR1 is SGDLS and CDR2 YYNGEE. This CDR3 is built from 16 residues. V lost 1 base, J lost 10 bases, and 18 bases lay in between. This CDR3 reads CASSVSFGGRDSPLHF. The CDR3 coding sequence is TGTGCCAGCAGCGTATCCTTTGGAGGCAGGGACTCACCCCTCCACTTT.

This clonotype was detected only a few times. In DNA form, the CDR3 reads TGCAGCGTTGGGAGACAGGGGAGTAAAGCTTTCTTT. This encodes CSVGRQGSKAFF. This chain links TRBV29-1 with TRBJ1-1; 8 nucleotides line up with TRBD1. CDR3 length: 12 residues. With V trimmed by 4 bases and J by 9 bases, 7 bases remained unmatched. Germline assignment: CDR1 SQVTM and CDR2 ANQGSEA.

This clonotype came up many times. CDR3 DNA: TGCGCCAGCAGCCCCACGGTGGAGTCAAGGCATGGCTACACCTTC. Translation: CASSPTVESRHGYTF. The V gene is TRBV5-1, the J gene TRBJ1-2; D gene ambiguous. This CDR3 is 15 amino acids long. Germline CDR1 and CDR2: SGHRS and YFSETQ. The germline V and J ends were trimmed by 4 bases and 6 bases, with 19 bases remaining between them.

This chain links TRBV10-3 with TRBJ2-7; 9 bases agree with TRBD1. With V trimmed by 3 bases and J by 2 bases, 2 bases remained unmatched. Germline V gene lookup returns CDR1 ENHRY and CDR2 SYGVKD. The CDR3 sequence is 14 residues long. The DNA of the CDR3 is TGTGCCATCAGTGATGACAGGGGGGCCTACGAGCAGTACTTC. It translates to CAISDDRGAYEQYF.

This clonotype showed up just a few times. The chain has TRBV5-5 and TRBJ2-3; no reliable D call. This CDR3 has 16 residues. Germline loops: CDR1 SGHKS, CDR2 YYEKEE (reference sequence). Trimming removed 1 base from V and 2 bases from J, with 14 bases in between. CDR3: CASSLRFEEPTDTQYF. The CDR3 DNA reads TGTGCCAGCAGCTTGCGGTTTGAGGAGCCCACAGATACGCAGTATTTT.

This clonotype appeared a few times. The chain is built from TRBV19 and TRBJ2-5, with a possible D match to TRBD2 (7 bases). The CDR3 is 12 amino acids. V dropped 10 bases and J dropped 3 bases, with 12 bases sitting between them. Germline values: CDR1 LNHDA, CDR2 SQIVND (reference sequence). CDR3 in DNA: TGTGCCACCCGAGGGGGGGAAGAGACCCAGTACTTC. This encodes CATRGGEETQYF.

The gene calls are TRBV24-1 and TRBJ2-2, with no clear D. The CDR3 extends over 11 amino acids. The germline V gene encodes CDR1 KGHDR and CDR2 SFDVKD. V lost 3 bases to trimming and J lost 9 bases, with 4 bases between them. The CDR3 region is CATSDNRELFF. The CDR3 region has the DNA TGTGCCACCAGTGATAACCGGGAGCTGTTTTTT.

This clonotype was detected many times. The V call is TRBV7-9, the J call TRBJ2-3; 10 bases fit TRBD2. Trimming took 5 bases from V and 0 from J; bases not matched to a gene: 5. Looked up from germline, CDR1 is SEHNR and CDR2 is FQNEAQ (reference sequence). There are 16 residues in the CDR3. This chain's CDR3 is CASSPTSGVSTDTQYF. DNA for the CDR3: TGTGCCAGCAGCCCCACTAGCGGGGTTAGCACAGATACGCAGTATTTT.

This clonotype was recorded at least ten times. The rearrangement joins TRBV7-3 to TRBJ2-1; D may be TRBD1 or TRBD2 (5 bases each). V shed 6 bases and J shed 0 bases, with 12 bases lying between them. Germline V gene sequence: CDR1 SGHTA, CDR2 FQGTGA. CDR3 length: 15 residues. The CDR3 is CASSSGTISYNEQFF. The CDR3 bases are TGTGCCAGCAGTTCGGGGACCATCTCCTACAATGAGCAGTTCTTC.

This chain uses TRBV6-5 with TRBJ2-7; 9 bases are a match to TRBD1. Germline trimming cut 6 bases from V and 3 bases from J; bases unmatched to any gene: 18. CDR3 length equals 18 residues. CDR1 MNHEY and CDR2 SVGAGI come from the germline V gene. CDR3 region: CASRSQYIRPGQGYEQYF. The CDR3 region has the DNA TGTGCCAGCAGATCACAGTACATCAGACCGGGACAGGGCTACGAGCAGTACTTC.

This chain connects TRBV5-1 to TRBJ2-5, with no clear D. The germline V and J ends were trimmed by 2 bases and 3 bases, with 8 bases remaining between them. The germline V gene encodes CDR1 SGHRS and CDR2 YFSETQ. The CDR3 has 13 residues. CDR3 DNA sequence: TGCGCCAGCAGCTTTTGGCTGGAAGAGACCCAGTACTTC. Its translation: CASSFWLEETQYF.

This clonotype has ten or more counts. This chain joins TRBV7-9 and TRBJ1-4; the D is unclear. The V end lost 5 bases, the J end lost 7 bases, and 14 bases lay between the germline ends. CDR1 is SEHNR and CDR2 is FQNEAQ in the germline V gene (reference sequence). The length of the CDR3 is 14 residues. For the CDR3, the DNA is TGTGCCAGCAGCGGCGATGCGGGAGGTGAAAAACTGTTTTTT. This encodes CASSGDAGGEKLFF.

This clonotype was observed many times. This chain links TRBV7-3 with TRBJ1-1, with D hard to call. The CDR3 has 13 amino acids. V was clipped by 4 bases and J by 3 bases, with 9 bases between them. Germline assignment: CDR1 SGHTA and CDR2 FQGTGA. CDR3 sequence: CASSSDRYTEAFF. The CDR3 region has the DNA TGTGCCAGCAGCTCGGACCGATACACTGAAGCTTTCTTT.

A single count supports this clonotype. The gene calls are TRBV6-6 and TRBJ2-2, with D possibly TRBD2 on 6 matching bases. Germline V lookup: CDR1 MNHNY, CDR2 SVGAGI (reference sequence). Trimming removed 0 bases from V and 8 bases from J, with 19 bases in between. CDR3 length: 17 amino acids. CDR3 nucleotides: TGTGCCAGCAGTTACTCTACTTTAGGAGGGTCTGATGGGGAGCTGTTTTTT. Translation gives CASSYSTLGGSDGELFF.

This clonotype has a handful of counts. This sequence joins TRBV29-1 and TRBJ2-3; weak D call: TRBD1 (6 bases). Germline CDR1 and CDR2: SQVTM and ANQGSEA. V dropped 2 bases and J dropped 4 bases, with 13 bases sitting between them. This CDR3 comprises 14 residues. As DNA, the CDR3 is TGCAGCGTTGAACGAGGGGGTAGCGCAGATACGCAGTATTTT. This translates into CSVERGGSADTQYF.

This clonotype was seen a few times. CDR3 region: CSARDRTTGLIEAFF. In DNA form, the CDR3 reads TGCAGTGCTAGAGATAGAACGACAGGGCTCATTGAAGCTTTCTTT. The gene calls are TRBV20-1 and TRBJ1-1; 7 nucleotides align to TRBD1. The length of the CDR3 is 15 residues. Per the germline V gene, CDR1 is DFQATT and CDR2 is SNEGSKA (reference sequence). V dropped 0 bases and J dropped 7; count of bases not matched to a gene: 11.

This clonotype was counted many times. CDR3 sequence reads: CSVASGTEAFF. The CDR3 DNA reads as TGCAGCGTTGCTAGTGGGACTGAAGCTTTCTTT. V gene TRBV29-1 combines with J gene TRBJ1-1; D ambiguous. Between the trimmed V and J ends, which lost 4 bases and 5 bases, there was a span of 8 bases. There are 11 residues in the CDR3. Per the germline V gene, CDR1 is SQVTM and CDR2 is ANQGSEA.

V is TRBV6-5 and J is TRBJ2-1, with D hard to call. The germline V and J ends were trimmed by 4 bases and 4 bases, with 8 bases remaining between them. CDR1 MNHEY and CDR2 SVGAGI come from the germline V gene. The CDR3 runs 13 residues. The CDR3 is CASSSERYNEQFF. In DNA, the CDR3 is TGTGCCAGCAGTTCGGAAAGGTACAATGAGCAGTTCTTC.

The sample holds a few counts of this clonotype. The chain employs TRBV10-3 and TRBJ2-2; D may be TRBD2 (6 bases). The CDR3 runs 15 residues. Trimming took off 1 base at V and 4 bases at J, with 10 bases between the two ends. The germline V gene has CDR1 ENHRY and CDR2 SYGVKD. Here the CDR3 DNA reads TGTGCCATCAGTGAGTGGCGGGACTCCACCGGGGAGCTGTTTTTT. This encodes CAISEWRDSTGELFF.

The rearrangement joins TRBV12-3 or TRBV12-4 to TRBJ2-6, with a tentative D call TRBD2 (5 bases). The CDR3 is made up of 15 amino acids. The V end lost 5 bases, the J end lost 0 bases, and 8 bases lay between the germline ends. CDR3 coding DNA: TGTGCCAGCAGTAAGAGGGACTCTGGGGCCAACGTCCTGACTTTC. Translation gives CASSKRDSGANVLTF.